The sequence of this T cell receptor beta chain was determined in a study of T cells in Graves' hyperthyroidism and ophthalmopathy. Study overall: Peripheral blood collection took place at initial diagnosis, before any treatment. Overall study results and limits: Ophthalmopathy was told apart from stable hyperthyroidism by a 13 V-J model.

Researchers took RNA transcripts and amplified the TCR beta CDR3 regions from them. In the first-round RT-PCR of the TCR CDR3, the HTBI primer set was used. Via MiXCR, TCRdb re-called the multiplex PCR reads, giving one row per CDR3 protein. This repertoire shows hundreds of thousands of distinct CDR3 sequences, 15% to 20% found once; its top ten account for 47%. The V gene's germline CDR1 is MDHEN and CDR2 SYDVKM. The ends lost 2 bases at V and 5 bases at J; junction bases unmatched: 11. The CDR3 runs to 16 residues. The table lists this clonotype with many counts. Its antigen is undetermined. At least 3 on the Clinical Activity Score was recorded for ophthalmopathy patients, who also had NOSPECS grade at least 4 and duration under 3 months.

The rearrangement uses TRBV28 and TRBJ2-7, with 8 positions matching TRBD1. Sequences were obtained from blood. The clonotype was recovered from a man aged 35 to 55 with Graves' ophthalmopathy. DNA of the CDR3: TGTGCCAGCAGTTTACTTCCGGGACAGGCTAACGACGAGCAGTACTTC. Its translation is CASSLLPGQANDEQYF.